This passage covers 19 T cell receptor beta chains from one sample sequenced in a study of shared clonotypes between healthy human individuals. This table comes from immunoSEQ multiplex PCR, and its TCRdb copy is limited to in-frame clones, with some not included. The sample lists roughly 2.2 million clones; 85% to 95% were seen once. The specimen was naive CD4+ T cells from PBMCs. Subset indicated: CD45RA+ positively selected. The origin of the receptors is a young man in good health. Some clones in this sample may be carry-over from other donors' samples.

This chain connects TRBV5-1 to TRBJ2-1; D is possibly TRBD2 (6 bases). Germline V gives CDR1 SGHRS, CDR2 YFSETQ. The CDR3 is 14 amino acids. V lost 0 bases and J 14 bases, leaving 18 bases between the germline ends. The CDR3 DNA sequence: TGCGCCAGCAGCTTGGAGGTGCCGGGACTGGATGAGTTCTTC. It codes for CASSLEVPGLDEFF.

The CDR3 spells CASRLPGLSTDTQYF. The CDR3 DNA follows: TGTGCCAGCCGCCTCCCCGGACTTAGCACAGATACGCAGTATTTT. The chain couples TRBV27 to TRBJ2-3; maybe TRBD2 (5 bases). There are 15 residues in the CDR3. Germline V gene lookup returns CDR1 MNHEY and CDR2 SMNVEV (reference sequence). Trimming cost V 8 bases and J 0 bases, with 15 bases left between them.

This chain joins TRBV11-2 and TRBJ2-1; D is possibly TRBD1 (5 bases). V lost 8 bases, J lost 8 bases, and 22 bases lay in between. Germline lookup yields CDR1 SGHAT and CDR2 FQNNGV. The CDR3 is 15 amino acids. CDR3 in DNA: TGTGCCAGCGGCTGGACCCGGGTCCCAGGGCATGAGCAGTTCTTC. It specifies CASGWTRVPGHEQFF. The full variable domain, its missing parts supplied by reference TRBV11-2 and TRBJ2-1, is EAGVAQSPRYKIIEKRQSVAFWCNPISGHATLYWYQQILGQGPKLLIQFQNNGVVDDSQLPKDRFSAERLKGVDSTLKIQPAKLEDSAVYLCASGWTRVPGHEQFFGPGTRLTVL.

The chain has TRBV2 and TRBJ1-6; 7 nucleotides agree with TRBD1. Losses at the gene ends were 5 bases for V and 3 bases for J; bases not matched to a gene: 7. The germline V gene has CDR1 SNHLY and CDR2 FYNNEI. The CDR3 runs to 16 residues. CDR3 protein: CASSSIQGFYNSPLHF. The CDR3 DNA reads TGTGCCAGCAGTTCTATACAGGGGTTCTATAATTCACCCCTCCACTTT.

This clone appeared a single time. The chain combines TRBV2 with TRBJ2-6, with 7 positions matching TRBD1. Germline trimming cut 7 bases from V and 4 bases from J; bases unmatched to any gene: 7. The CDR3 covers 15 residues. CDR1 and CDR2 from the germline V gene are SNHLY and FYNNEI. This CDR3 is CASKTGVGGANVLTF. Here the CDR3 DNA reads TGTGCCAGCAAAACAGGGGTGGGAGGGGCCAACGTCCTGACTTTC.

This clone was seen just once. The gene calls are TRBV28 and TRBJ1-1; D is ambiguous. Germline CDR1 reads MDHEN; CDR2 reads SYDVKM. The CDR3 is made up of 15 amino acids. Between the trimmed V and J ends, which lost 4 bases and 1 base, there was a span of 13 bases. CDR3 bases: TGTGCCAGCAGTTCGGCCGAGGCGGGGAACACTGAAGCTTTCTTT. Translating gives CASSSAEAGNTEAFF.

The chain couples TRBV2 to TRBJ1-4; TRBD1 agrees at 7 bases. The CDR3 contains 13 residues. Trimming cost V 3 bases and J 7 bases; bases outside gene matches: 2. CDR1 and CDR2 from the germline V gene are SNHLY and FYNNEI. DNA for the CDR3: TGTGCCAGCAGTGAGGGGACAGTTGAAAAACTGTTTTTT. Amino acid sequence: CASSEGTVEKLFF.

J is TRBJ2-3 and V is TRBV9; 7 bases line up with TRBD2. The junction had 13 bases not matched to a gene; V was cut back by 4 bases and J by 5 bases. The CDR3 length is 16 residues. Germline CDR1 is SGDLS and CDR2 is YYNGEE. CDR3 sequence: CASSPLGGSLGDTQYF. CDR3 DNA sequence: TGTGCCAGCAGCCCCCTGGGGGGGTCCCTCGGAGATACGCAGTATTTT.

As DNA, the CDR3 is TGTGCCAGCAGTTTATCTTGGACAACTAAGGGATACACCGGGGAGCTGTTTTTT. As protein: CASSLSWTTKGYTGELFF. The chain carries TRBV27 and TRBJ2-2; D is perhaps TRBD1 (5 bases). Trimming stripped 0 bases from V and 3 bases from J, with 17 bases between. Looked up from germline, CDR1 is MNHEY and CDR2 is SMNVEV (reference sequence). The CDR3 runs to 18 residues.

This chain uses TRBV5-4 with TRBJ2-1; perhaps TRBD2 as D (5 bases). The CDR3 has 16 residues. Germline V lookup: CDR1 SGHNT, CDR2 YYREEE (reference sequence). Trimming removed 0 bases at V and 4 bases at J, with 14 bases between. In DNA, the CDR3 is TGTGCCAGCAGCTTGGCCGGAACTAGAGATTACAATGAGCAGTTCTTC. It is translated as CASSLAGTRDYNEQFF.

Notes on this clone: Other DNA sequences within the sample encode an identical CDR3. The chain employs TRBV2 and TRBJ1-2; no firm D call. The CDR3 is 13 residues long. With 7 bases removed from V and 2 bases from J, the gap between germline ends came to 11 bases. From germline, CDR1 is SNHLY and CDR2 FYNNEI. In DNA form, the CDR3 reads TGTGCCAGCACGGGCAGAACCAACTATGGCTACACCTTC. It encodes CASTGRTNYGYTF. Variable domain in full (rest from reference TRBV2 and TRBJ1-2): EPEVTQTPSHQVTQMGQEVILRCVPISNHLYFYWYRQILGQKVEFLVSFYNNEISEKSEIFDDQFSVERPDGSNFTLKIRSTKLEDSAMYFCASTGRTNYGYTFGSGTRLTVV.

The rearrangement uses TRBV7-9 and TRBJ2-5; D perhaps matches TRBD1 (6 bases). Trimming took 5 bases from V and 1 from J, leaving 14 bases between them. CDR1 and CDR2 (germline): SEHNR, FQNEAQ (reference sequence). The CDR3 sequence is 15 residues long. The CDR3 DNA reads TGTGCCAGCAGCCCACAGGGCGGCCTCCAAGAGACCCAGTACTTC. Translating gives CASSPQGGLQETQYF.

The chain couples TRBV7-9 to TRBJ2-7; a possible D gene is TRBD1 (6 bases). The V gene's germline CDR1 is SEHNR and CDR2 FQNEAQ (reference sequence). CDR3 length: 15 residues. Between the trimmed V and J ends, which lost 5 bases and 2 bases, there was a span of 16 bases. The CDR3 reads CASSPLGQGTYEQYF. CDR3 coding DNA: TGTGCCAGCAGCCCCCTCGGGCAGGGGACCTACGAGCAGTACTTC.

DNA for the CDR3: TGCGCCAGTTGGGGACCGTACGAGCAGTACTTC. This encodes CASWGPYEQYF. The chain recombines TRBV23-1 with TRBJ2-7, with D perhaps being TRBD1 or TRBD2 (5 bases each). TRBV23-1 is placed among ORFs of uncertain function. The length of the CDR3 is 11 residues. Trimming cost V 9 bases and J 4 bases, with 10 bases left between them.

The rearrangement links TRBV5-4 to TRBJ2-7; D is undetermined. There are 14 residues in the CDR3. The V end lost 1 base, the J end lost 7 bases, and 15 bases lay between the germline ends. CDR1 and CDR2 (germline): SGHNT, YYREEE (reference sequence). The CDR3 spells CASSLLRYIREQYF. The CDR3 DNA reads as TGTGCCAGCAGCTTGCTGCGATACATCAGGGAGCAGTACTTC.

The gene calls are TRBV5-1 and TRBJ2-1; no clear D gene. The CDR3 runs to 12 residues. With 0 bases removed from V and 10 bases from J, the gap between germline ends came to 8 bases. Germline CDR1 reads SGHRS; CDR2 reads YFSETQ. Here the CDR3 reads CASSLEGREQFF. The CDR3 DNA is TGCGCCAGCAGCTTGGAGGGTAGAGAGCAGTTCTTC.

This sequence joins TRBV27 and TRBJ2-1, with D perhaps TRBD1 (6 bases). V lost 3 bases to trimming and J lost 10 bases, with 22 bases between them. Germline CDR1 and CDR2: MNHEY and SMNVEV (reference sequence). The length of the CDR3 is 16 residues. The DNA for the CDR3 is TGTGCCAGCAGTTTCCGTTGGGTTTTGGGGGCCCGGGAGCAGTTCTTC. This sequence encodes CASSFRWVLGAREQFF.

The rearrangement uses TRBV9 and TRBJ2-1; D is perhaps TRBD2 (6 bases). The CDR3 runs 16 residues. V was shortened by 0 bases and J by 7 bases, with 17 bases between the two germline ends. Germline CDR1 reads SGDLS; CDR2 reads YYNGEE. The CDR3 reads CASSVGEWTTKNEQFF. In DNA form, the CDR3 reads TGTGCCAGCAGCGTAGGTGAGTGGACTACCAAAAATGAGCAGTTCTTC. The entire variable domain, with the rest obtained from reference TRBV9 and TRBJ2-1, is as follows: DSGVTQTPKHLITATGQRVTLRCSPRSGDLSVYWYQQSLDQGLQFLIQYYNGEERAKGNILERFSAQQFPDLHSELNLSSLELGDSALYFCASSVGEWTTKNEQFFGPGTRLTVL.

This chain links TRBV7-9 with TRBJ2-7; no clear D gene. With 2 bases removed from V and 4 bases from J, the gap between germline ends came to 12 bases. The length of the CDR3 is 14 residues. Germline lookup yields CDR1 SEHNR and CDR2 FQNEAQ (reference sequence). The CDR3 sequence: CASSLWLSKYEQYF. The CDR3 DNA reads TGTGCCAGCAGCTTATGGCTATCAAAATACGAGCAGTACTTC.